The clone carrying this T cell receptor (beta chain) was seen only a few times. V was shortened by 2 bases and J by 4 bases, with 12 bases between the two germline ends. The germline CDR1 and CDR2 sequences are SGHRS and YFSETQ. The CDR3 spans 14 residues. This entry comes from a study of blood T cell repertoires in COVID-19. Method: immunoSEQ multiplex PCR; TCRdb's copy keeps in-frame clones and lacks some. The sample consists of more than 200,000 clones, approximately 86% of them appearing once. The chain links TRBV5-1 to TRBJ1-2, with D perhaps TRBD1 (6 bases). Sequencing was done on a sample of PBMCs or T cells enriched from blood (not recorded which). The source of this sequence is a woman in her thirties with acute COVID-19. CDR3 sequence (DNA): TGCGCCAGCAGCTTACAGGGTACGGCCTATGGCTACACCTTC. Translation gives CASSLQGTAYGYTF.